This is a list of T cell receptor beta chains from one sample in a study of shared clonotypes between healthy human individuals. Clones were read by immunoSEQ multiplex PCR, and TCRdb kept only the in-frame ones, dropping some. The data show 2.3 million or so clones, 85% to 95% seen once. What was sequenced was naive CD4+ T cells from PBMCs. The receptors shown here come from a man between 18 and 35 years old in good health. Some clones in this sample may be carry-over from other donors' samples. Both conserved end residues are part of each CDR3. Fields, in order: J gene, D gene, clone size, V gene, CDR3 DNA, CDR3 protein. The D gene is left open where the match is weak. Part of the rows lack a size; the others show once, few, many or a class for expanded clones.

J gene: TRBJ1-2
D gene: .
clone size: .
V gene: TRBV30
CDR3 DNA: TGTGCCTGGAGTGTAGGGCGGACGGGAGATGGCTACACCTTC
CDR3 protein: CAWSVGRTGDGYTF

J gene: TRBJ2-7
D gene: .
clone size: .
V gene: TRBV6-5
CDR3 DNA: TGTGCCAGCAGTTCTATCCTCGAGCAGTACTTC
CDR3 protein: CASSSILEQYF

J gene: TRBJ1-1
D gene: TRBD1
clone size: .
V gene: TRBV28
CDR3 DNA: TGTGCCAGCAGTTCCGGACAGGGGGCAGCCCTGGACGCTTTCTTT
CDR3 protein: CASSSGQGAALDAFF

J gene: TRBJ2-3
D gene: TRBD1
clone size: once
V gene: TRBV25-1
CDR3 DNA: TGTGCCAGCAGTAACCGTGACAGGGGGTTCACAGATACGCAGTATTTT
CDR3 protein: CASSNRDRGFTDTQYF

J gene: TRBJ2-1
D gene: .
clone size: .
V gene: TRBV7-2
CDR3 DNA: TGTGCCAGCAGCTTAGCGCTGACCCCAAGGGAGCAGTTCTTC
CDR3 protein: CASSLALTPREQFF

J gene: TRBJ2-7
D gene: TRBD2
clone size: .
V gene: TRBV4-1
CDR3 DNA: TGCGCCAGCAGCCAAGAGGGGGGGAATCTCGAGCAGTACTTC
CDR3 protein: CASSQEGGNLEQYF

J gene: TRBJ2-7
D gene: .
clone size: .
V gene: TRBV7-8
CDR3 DNA: TGTGCCAGCAGCGCCGGGGTCGTTGGTTACGAGCAGTACTTC
CDR3 protein: CASSAGVVGYEQYF

J gene: TRBJ2-2
D gene: .
clone size: .
V gene: TRBV7-3
CDR3 DNA: TGTGCCAGCGGAGAAAGCGTTGCTCCTACCGGGGAGCTGTTTTTT
CDR3 protein: CASGESVAPTGELFF

J gene: TRBJ1-2
D gene: .
clone size: few
V gene: TRBV5-1
CDR3 DNA: TGCGCCAGCAGCTTGTATGGGAGCCCGGATGGCTACACCTTC
CDR3 protein: CASSLYGSPDGYTF

J gene: TRBJ2-7
D gene: .
clone size: .
V gene: TRBV20-1
CDR3 DNA: TGCAGTGCTAGTTCACAGTGGGAGCAGTACTTC
CDR3 protein: CSASSQWEQYF

J gene: TRBJ2-6
D gene: TRBD1
clone size: .
V gene: TRBV7-6
CDR3 DNA: TGTGCCAGCAGCCTCCAGGGGGCGGGAGGGGCCAACGTCCTGACTTTC
CDR3 protein: CASSLQGAGGANVLTF

J gene: TRBJ2-1
D gene: TRBD2
clone size: .
V gene: TRBV11-2
CDR3 DNA: TGTGCCAGCAGCCCTCGACTAGCGGGGGGGAATGAGCAGTTCTTC
CDR3 protein: CASSPRLAGGNEQFF

J gene: TRBJ1-5
D gene: TRBD1
clone size: .
V gene: TRBV6-6
CDR3 DNA: TGTGCCACCAGGACAGGGAGTAGATATAGCAATCAGCCCCAGCATTTT
CDR3 protein: CATRTGSRYSNQPQHF

J gene: TRBJ1-1
D gene: .
clone size: .
V gene: TRBV2
CDR3 DNA: TGTGCCAGCAACCGACAACAACAAAACACTGAAGCTTTCTTT
CDR3 protein: CASNRQQQNTEAFF

J gene: TRBJ2-7
D gene: TRBD1
clone size: .
V gene: TRBV18
CDR3 DNA: TGTGCCAGCTCATTAGGACAGGGGTATGGCGAGCAGTACTTC
CDR3 protein: CASSLGQGYGEQYF

J gene: TRBJ2-7
D gene: .
clone size: .
V gene: TRBV30
CDR3 DNA: TGTGCCTGCACCGGGGGCGGGGGTATTTTGTCCGAGCAGTACTTC
CDR3 protein: CACTGGGGILSEQYF

J gene: TRBJ1-1
D gene: TRBD1
clone size: .
V gene: TRBV19
CDR3 DNA: TGTGCCAGTAGTACCCGTGCGACAGGGGGCACTGAAGCTTTCTTT
CDR3 protein: CASSTRATGGTEAFF

J gene: TRBJ2-5
D gene: .
clone size: .
V gene: TRBV5-1
CDR3 DNA: TGCGCCAGCAGCCAAACAACGGTTCAAGAGACCCAGTACTTC
CDR3 protein: CASSQTTVQETQYF

J gene: TRBJ1-2
D gene: TRBD1
clone size: .
V gene: TRBV6-5
CDR3 DNA: TGTGCCAGCAGTTACTCCAGGGGGCATAGCTATGGCTACACCTTC
CDR3 protein: CASSYSRGHSYGYTF

J gene: TRBJ2-7
D gene: .
clone size: .
V gene: TRBV5-1
CDR3 DNA: TGCGCCAGCAGCTGGGACCTCTCCTACGAGCAGTACTTC
CDR3 protein: CASSWDLSYEQYF

J gene: TRBJ2-2
D gene: .
clone size: .
V gene: TRBV7-2
CDR3 DNA: TGTGCCGTCGAAGTCGGGGAGCTGTTTTTT
CDR3 protein: CAVEVGELFF

J gene: TRBJ2-7
D gene: TRBD1
clone size: .
V gene: TRBV28
CDR3 DNA: TGTGCCAGCAGTTTAGGTGGACAGGGGGTGTCCTACGAGCAGTACTTC
CDR3 protein: CASSLGGQGVSYEQYF

J gene: TRBJ2-1
D gene: .
clone size: .
V gene: TRBV19
CDR3 DNA: TGTGCCAGTAAAGGGTCCTACAATGAGCAGTTCTTC
CDR3 protein: CASKGSYNEQFF

J gene: TRBJ2-3
D gene: .
clone size: .
V gene: TRBV18
CDR3 DNA: TGTGCCAGCTCACCACCGGGGCAGGGGAGCACAGATACGCAGTATTTT
CDR3 protein: CASSPPGQGSTDTQYF

J gene: TRBJ1-5
D gene: .
clone size: .
V gene: TRBV5-4
CDR3 DNA: TGTGCCAGCAGCTTTGATCAGCCCCAGCATTTT
CDR3 protein: CASSFDQPQHF

J gene: TRBJ1-1
D gene: TRBD1
clone size: .
V gene: TRBV5-1
CDR3 DNA: TGCGCCAGCAGCCTAACACCTCCCAGGGGGACCATGAACACTGAAGCTTTCTTT
CDR3 protein: CASSLTPPRGTMNTEAFF

J gene: TRBJ2-1
D gene: .
clone size: .
V gene: TRBV9
CDR3 DNA: TGTGCCAGCAGCGTAGCCCCTCTTACTAGGGGCAATGAGCAGTTCTTC
CDR3 protein: CASSVAPLTRGNEQFF

J gene: TRBJ1-5
D gene: .
clone size: .
V gene: TRBV6-5
CDR3 DNA: TGTGCCAGCAGTTATAGCAAGTGGAGTCAGCCCCAGCATTTT
CDR3 protein: CASSYSKWSQPQHF

J gene: TRBJ2-3
D gene: TRBD2
clone size: .
V gene: TRBV10-2
CDR3 DNA: TGCGCCAGCAGTGAGAAGGCTAGCGGGAGTCCAGATACGCAGTATTTT
CDR3 protein: CASSEKASGSPDTQYF

J gene: TRBJ1-1
D gene: .
clone size: once
V gene: TRBV6-5
CDR3 DNA: TGTGCCAGCACCAGGGGTGGGGGCACTGAAGCTTTCTTT
CDR3 protein: CASTRGGGTEAFF